A selection of T cell receptor beta chains follows, all from one sample in a study of control samples from healthy donors and cancer patients. The repertoire was sequenced with immunoSEQ multiplex PCR; TCRdb's copy has only in-frame clones and lacks some. The repertoire holds 350,000 to 450,000 clones, 80% to 95% seen once, with more than 6% in the top ten. The sequenced sample consisted of PBMCs. These receptors were taken from a middle-aged man with head and neck cancer. Each CDR3 is given with its conserved first and last residue. Fields, in order: clone size, V gene, D gene, J gene, CDR3 protein, CDR3 DNA. D genes are given only for firm matches. The size of a clone is reported for some rows only, either as once, few or many, or as a class for expanded clones.

NA	TRBV19	NA	TRBJ2-1	CASSTTSLYNEQFF	TGTGCCAGTAGTACGACCTCTCTTTACAATGAGCAGTTCTTC
few	TRBV7-9	NA	TRBJ1-4	CASSFPGTNEKLFF	TGTGCCAGCAGCTTTCCGGGCACTAATGAAAAACTGTTTTTT
NA	TRBV10-3	TRBD1	TRBJ2-5	CAISPGQQETQYF	TGTGCCATCAGCCCGGGACAGCAAGAGACCCAGTACTTC
NA	TRBV5-1	NA	TRBJ2-7	CASSLAPSYEQYF	TGCGCCAGCAGCTTGGCCCCCAGCTACGAGCAGTACTTC
once	TRBV15	NA	TRBJ2-3	CATSSGGTDTQYF	TGTGCCACCAGCAGTGGGGGCACAGATACGCAGTATTTT
NA	TRBV27	NA	TRBJ2-1	CASSLGHGNEQFF	TGTGCCAGCAGTCTAGGACACGGGAATGAGCAGTTCTTC
NA	TRBV11-3	NA	TRBJ1-1	CASSLDRGTEAFF	TGTGCCAGCAGCTTAGATCGAGGGACTGAAGCTTTCTTT
NA	TRBV6-5	TRBD2	TRBJ2-7	CASRTGLAGDEQYF	TGTGCCAGCAGGACGGGACTAGCGGGGGACGAGCAGTACTTC
NA	TRBV27	TRBD1	TRBJ2-7	CASTTGGHEQYF	TGTGCCAGCACCACAGGGGGCCACGAGCAGTACTTC
NA	TRBV29-1	NA	TRBJ2-7	CSVISDSNYEQYF	TGCAGCGTTATATCGGACAGTAACTACGAGCAGTACTTC
once	TRBV19	TRBD2	TRBJ2-3	CASTGYSRAGFTDTQYF	TGTGCCAGTACGGGGTACAGTCGAGCGGGGTTCACAGATACGCAGTATTTT
NA	TRBV19	NA	TRBJ2-3	CASSIDYTDTQYF	TGTGCCAGTAGTATAGACTACACAGATACGCAGTATTTT
NA	TRBV28	NA	TRBJ2-1	CASSFMGRPYNEQFF	TGTGCCAGCAGTTTTATGGGGAGGCCCTACAATGAGCAGTTCTTC
NA	TRBV4-1	TRBD1	TRBJ1-5	CASSRGDRGQPQHF	TGCGCCAGCAGCCGGGGGGACAGGGGGCAGCCCCAGCATTTT
NA	TRBV27	TRBD2	TRBJ2-7	CASSLSMTSGRVAYEQYF	TGTGCCAGCAGTTTATCGATGACTAGCGGGAGGGTGGCGTACGAGCAGTACTTC
NA	TRBV19	NA	TRBJ2-5	CASSIEGKGYQETQYF	TGTGCCAGTAGTATCGAAGGTAAAGGGTACCAAGAGACCCAGTACTTC
NA	TRBV4-2	NA	TRBJ1-2	CASSQEGANYGYTF	TGTGCCAGCAGCCAAGAGGGAGCTAACTATGGCTACACCTTC
NA	TRBV2	TRBD2	TRBJ2-7	CASSSQLAGQGEQYF	TGTGCCAGCAGTTCCCAACTAGCGGGCCAAGGCGAGCAGTACTTC
NA	TRBV3-1/TRBV3-2	NA	TRBJ2-5	CASSQDRVQETQYF	TGTGCCAGCAGCCAAGATCGGGTCCAAGAGACCCAGTACTTC
NA	TRBV7-2	TRBD1	TRBJ1-2	CASSLHRQGYYGYTF	TGTGCCAGCAGCCTCCATCGACAGGGGTACTATGGCTACACCTTC
NA	TRBV27	TRBD1	TRBJ1-6	CASRVGQLNNSPLHF	TGTGCCAGCAGGGTGGGACAGCTGAATAATTCACCCCTCCACTTT
NA	TRBV28	TRBD2	TRBJ2-7	CASATRRAGGRSEQYF	TGTGCCAGCGCTACACGACGGGCGGGAGGGCGGTCCGAGCAGTACTTC
NA	TRBV3-1/TRBV3-2	NA	TRBJ2-7	CASSQFGLYEQYF	TGTGCCAGCAGCCAGTTCGGACTCTACGAGCAGTACTTC
once	TRBV7-9	NA	TRBJ1-2	CASSQGLSFPHYGYTF	TGTGCCAGCAGCCAAGGACTGTCCTTCCCCCACTATGGCTACACCTTC
once	TRBV27	NA	TRBJ1-5	CASSLRQSNQPQHF	TGTGCCAGCAGTTTACGTCAGAGCAATCAGCCCCAGCATTTT
once	TRBV7-9	TRBD2	TRBJ2-1	CASSRGLAGAEEQFF	TGTGCCAGCAGCCGGGGACTAGCGGGGGCAGAGGAGCAGTTCTTC
NA	TRBV7-9	NA	TRBJ2-3	CASSFTGRLGTQYF	TGTGCCAGCAGCTTTACAGGGCGGTTAGGTACGCAGTATTTT
NA	TRBV9	NA	TRBJ2-1	CASSPQSGNEQFF	TGTGCCAGCAGCCCCCAGTCGGGGAATGAGCAGTTCTTC
few	TRBV29-1	NA	TRBJ1-1	CSVARGNTEAFF	TGCAGCGTTGCCCGCGGGAACACTGAAGCTTTCTTT
NA	TRBV7-2	TRBD1	TRBJ1-5	CASSLVGTGFPQPQHF	TGTGCCAGCAGCTTAGTTGGGACAGGGTTCCCTCAGCCCCAGCATTTT
NA	TRBV9	NA	TRBJ2-4	CASSVGTESGGIAKNIQYF	TGTGCCAGCAGCGTAGGGACGGAGTCCGGCGGCATAGCCAAAAACATTCAGTACTTC
NA	TRBV19	NA	TRBJ1-2	CASNPRGAHYNYGYTF	TGTGCCAGTAACCCCCGAGGGGCCCATTATAACTATGGCTACACCTTC
NA	TRBV7-2	NA	TRBJ1-1	CASSPRAGYTEAFF	TGTGCCAGCAGCCCTAGGGCGGGGTACACTGAAGCTTTCTTT
NA	TRBV7-2	NA	TRBJ2-7	CASSARGSALYEQYF	TGTGCCAGCAGCGCCCGAGGGTCGGCCCTCTACGAGCAGTACTTC
NA	TRBV5-1	NA	TRBJ1-1	CASSSMDSEAFF	TGCGCCAGCAGCTCCATGGACAGTGAAGCTTTCTTT
NA	TRBV10-3	TRBD1	TRBJ1-2	CAITEREGAGYGYTF	TGTGCCATCACAGAGCGGGAGGGGGCTGGCTATGGCTACACCTTC
once	TRBV9	TRBD1	TRBJ2-2	CASSPRGTGSTGELFF	TGTGCCAGCAGCCCAAGAGGGACAGGGTCCACCGGGGAGCTGTTTTTT